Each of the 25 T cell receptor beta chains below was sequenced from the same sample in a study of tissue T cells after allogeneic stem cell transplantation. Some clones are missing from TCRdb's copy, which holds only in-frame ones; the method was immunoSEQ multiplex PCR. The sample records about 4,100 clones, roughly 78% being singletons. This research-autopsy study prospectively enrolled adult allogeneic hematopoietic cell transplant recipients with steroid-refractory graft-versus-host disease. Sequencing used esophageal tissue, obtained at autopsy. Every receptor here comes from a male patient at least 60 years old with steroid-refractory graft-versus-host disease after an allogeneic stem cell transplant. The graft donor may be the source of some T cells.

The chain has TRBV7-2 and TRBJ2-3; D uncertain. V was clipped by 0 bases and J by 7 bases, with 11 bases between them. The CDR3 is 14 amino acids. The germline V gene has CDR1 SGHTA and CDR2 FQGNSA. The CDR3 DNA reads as TGTGCCAGCAGCTTAGCCCGTGAGTCAAATACGCAGTATTTT. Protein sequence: CASSLARESNTQYF.

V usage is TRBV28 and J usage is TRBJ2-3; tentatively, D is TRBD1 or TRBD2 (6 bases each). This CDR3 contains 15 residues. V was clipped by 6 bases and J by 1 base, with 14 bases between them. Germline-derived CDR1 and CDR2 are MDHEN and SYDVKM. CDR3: CASSPGGAGTDTQYF. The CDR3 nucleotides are TGTGCCAGCAGCCCCGGGGGCGCGGGCACAGATACGCAGTATTTT.

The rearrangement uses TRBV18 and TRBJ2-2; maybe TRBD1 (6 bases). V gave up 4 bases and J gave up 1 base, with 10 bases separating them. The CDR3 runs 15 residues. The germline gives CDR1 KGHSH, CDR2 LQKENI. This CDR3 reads CASSREQGNTGELFF. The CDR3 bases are TGTGCCAGCTCACGGGAACAGGGGAACACCGGGGAGCTGTTTTTT.

The CDR3 nucleotides read TGTGCCAGCGCGACAGGGACGCATTCACCCCTCCACTTT. As protein: CASATGTHSPLHF. This chain connects TRBV6-6 to TRBJ1-6; TRBD1 matches at 7 bases. The CDR3 covers 13 residues. V lost 8 bases, J lost 8 bases, and 6 bases stayed unmatched. Germline-derived CDR1 and CDR2 are MNHNY and SVGAGI (reference sequence).

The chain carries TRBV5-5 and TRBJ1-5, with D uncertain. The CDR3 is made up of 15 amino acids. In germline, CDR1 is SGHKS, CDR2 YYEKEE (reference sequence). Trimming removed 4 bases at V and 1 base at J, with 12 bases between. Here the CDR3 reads CASSPEQESNQPQHF. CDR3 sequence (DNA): TGTGCCAGCAGCCCGGAACAAGAGAGCAATCAGCCCCAGCATTTT.

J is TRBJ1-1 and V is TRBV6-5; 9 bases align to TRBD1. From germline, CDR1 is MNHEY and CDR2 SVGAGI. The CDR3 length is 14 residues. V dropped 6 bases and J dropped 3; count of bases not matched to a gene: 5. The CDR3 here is CASRYRGLHTEAFF. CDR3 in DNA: TGTGCCAGCAGATACAGGGGGCTGCACACTGAAGCTTTCTTT.

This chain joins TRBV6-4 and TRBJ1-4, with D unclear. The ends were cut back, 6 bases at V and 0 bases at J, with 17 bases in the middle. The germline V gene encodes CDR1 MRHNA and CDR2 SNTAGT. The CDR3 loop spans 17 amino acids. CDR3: CASSPTATVATNEKLFF. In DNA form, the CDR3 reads TGTGCCAGCAGCCCGACGGCGACCGTTGCAACTAATGAAAAACTGTTTTTT.

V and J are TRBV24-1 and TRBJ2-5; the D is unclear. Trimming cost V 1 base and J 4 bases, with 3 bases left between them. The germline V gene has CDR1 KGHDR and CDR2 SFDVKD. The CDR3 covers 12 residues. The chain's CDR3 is CATSDLRETQYF. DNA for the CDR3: TGTGCCACCAGTGATTTAAGAGAGACCCAGTACTTC.

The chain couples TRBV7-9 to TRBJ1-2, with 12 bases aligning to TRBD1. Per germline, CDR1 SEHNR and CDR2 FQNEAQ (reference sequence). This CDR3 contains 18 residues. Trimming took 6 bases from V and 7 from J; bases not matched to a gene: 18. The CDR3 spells CASSFPGGTGGPLGGYTF. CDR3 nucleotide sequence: TGTGCCAGCAGTTTCCCGGGTGGGACAGGGGGCCCCCTCGGTGGCTACACCTTC.

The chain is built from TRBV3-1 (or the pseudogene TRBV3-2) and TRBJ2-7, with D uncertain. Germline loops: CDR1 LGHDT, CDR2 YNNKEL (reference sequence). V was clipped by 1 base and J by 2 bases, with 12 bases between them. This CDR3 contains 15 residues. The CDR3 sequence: CASSQGSLLAYEQYF. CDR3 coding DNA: TGTGCCAGCAGCCAAGGTTCCCTCCTGGCCTACGAGCAGTACTTC.

CDR3 protein: CASFATRSGNTIYF. The CDR3, as DNA: TGTGCCAGCTTTGCGACCCGCTCTGGAAACACCATATATTTT. V and J are TRBV2 and TRBJ1-3; D unclear. The CDR3 totals 14 residues. CDR1 is SNHLY, CDR2 FYNNEI, per germline. Trimming removed 8 bases at V and 0 bases at J, with 11 bases between.

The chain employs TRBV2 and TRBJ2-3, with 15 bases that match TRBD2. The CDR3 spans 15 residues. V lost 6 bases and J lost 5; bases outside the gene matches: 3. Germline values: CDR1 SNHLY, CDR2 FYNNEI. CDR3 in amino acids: CASRGLAGGLDTQYF. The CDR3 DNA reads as TGTGCCAGCAGGGGACTAGCGGGGGGCTTAGATACGCAGTATTTT. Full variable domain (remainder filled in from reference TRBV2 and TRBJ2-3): EPEVTQTPSHQVTQMGQEVILRCVPISNHLYFYWYRQILGQKVEFLVSFYNNEISEKSEIFDDQFSVERPDGSNFTLKIRSTKLEDSAMYFCASRGLAGGLDTQYFGPGTRLTVL.

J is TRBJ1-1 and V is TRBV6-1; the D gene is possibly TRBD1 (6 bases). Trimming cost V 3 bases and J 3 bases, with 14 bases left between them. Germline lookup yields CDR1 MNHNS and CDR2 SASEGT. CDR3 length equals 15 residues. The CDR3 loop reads CASSDYRSGDTEAFF. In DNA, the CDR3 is TGTGCCAGCAGTGATTATAGATCAGGGGACACTGAAGCTTTCTTT.

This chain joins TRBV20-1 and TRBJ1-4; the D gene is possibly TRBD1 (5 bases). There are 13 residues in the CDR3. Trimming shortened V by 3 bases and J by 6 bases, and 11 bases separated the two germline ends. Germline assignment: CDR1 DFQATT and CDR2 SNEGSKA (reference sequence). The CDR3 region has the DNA TGCAGTGCTAGTCAGGGAGGGGATGAAAAACTGTTTTTT. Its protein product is CSASQGGDEKLFF.

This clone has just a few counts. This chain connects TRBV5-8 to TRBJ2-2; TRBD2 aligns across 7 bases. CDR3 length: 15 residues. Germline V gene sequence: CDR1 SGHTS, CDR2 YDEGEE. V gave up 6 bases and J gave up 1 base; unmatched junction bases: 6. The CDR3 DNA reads TGTGCCAGCAACCGACTAGCTCTGAACACCGGGGAGCTGTTTTTT. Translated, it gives CASNRLALNTGELFF. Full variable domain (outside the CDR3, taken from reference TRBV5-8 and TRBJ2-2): EAGVTQSPTHLIKTRGQQATLRCSPISGHTSVYWYQQALGLGLQFLLWYDEGEERNRGNFPPRFSGRQFPNYSSELNVNALELEDSALYLCASNRLALNTGELFFGEGSRLTVL.

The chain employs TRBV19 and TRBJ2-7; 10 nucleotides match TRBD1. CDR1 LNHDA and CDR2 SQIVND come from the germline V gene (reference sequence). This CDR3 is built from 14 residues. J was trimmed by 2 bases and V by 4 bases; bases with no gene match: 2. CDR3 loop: CASSTGTGAYEQYF. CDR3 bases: TGTGCCAGTAGTACCGGGACAGGGGCCTACGAGCAGTACTTC.

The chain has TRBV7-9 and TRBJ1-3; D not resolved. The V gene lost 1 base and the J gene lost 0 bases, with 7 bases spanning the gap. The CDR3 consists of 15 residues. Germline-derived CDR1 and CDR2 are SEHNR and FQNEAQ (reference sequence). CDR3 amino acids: CASSLGSSSGNTIYF. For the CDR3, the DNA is TGTGCCAGCAGCTTAGGCTCCAGCTCTGGAAACACCATATATTTT.

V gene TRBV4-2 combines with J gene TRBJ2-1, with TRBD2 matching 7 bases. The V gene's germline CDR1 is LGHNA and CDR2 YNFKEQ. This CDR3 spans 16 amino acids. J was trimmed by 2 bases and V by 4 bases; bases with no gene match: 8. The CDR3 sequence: CASSPKLTSPYNEQFF. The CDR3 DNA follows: TGTGCCAGCAGCCCCAAACTGACTAGCCCCTACAATGAGCAGTTCTTC.

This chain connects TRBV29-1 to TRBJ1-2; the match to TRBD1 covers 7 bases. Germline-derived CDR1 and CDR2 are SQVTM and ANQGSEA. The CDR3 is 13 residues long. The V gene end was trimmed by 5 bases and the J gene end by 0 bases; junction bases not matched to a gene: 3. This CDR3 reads CSVHRGSNYGYTF. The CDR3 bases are TGCAGCGTTCACAGGGGATCTAACTATGGCTACACCTTC.

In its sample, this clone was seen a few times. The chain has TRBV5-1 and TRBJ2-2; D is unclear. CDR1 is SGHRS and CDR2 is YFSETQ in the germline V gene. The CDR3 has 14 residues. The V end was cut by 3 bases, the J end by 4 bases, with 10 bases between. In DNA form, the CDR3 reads TGCGCCAGCAGCTACAGTCCCCCCACCGGGGAGCTGTTTTTT. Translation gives CASSYSPPTGELFF. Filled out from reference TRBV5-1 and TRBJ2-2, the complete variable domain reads KAGVTQTPRYLIKTRGQQVTLSCSPISGHRSVSWYQQTPGQGLQFLFEYFSETQRNKGNFPGRFSGRQFSNSRSEMNVSTLELGDSALYLCASSYSPPTGELFFGEGSRLTVL.

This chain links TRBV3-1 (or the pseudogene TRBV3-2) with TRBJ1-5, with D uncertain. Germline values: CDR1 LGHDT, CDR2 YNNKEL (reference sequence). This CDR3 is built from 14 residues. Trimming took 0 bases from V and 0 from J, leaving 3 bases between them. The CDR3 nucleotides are TGTGCCAGCAGCCAAGATTTTAGCAATCAGCCCCAGCATTTT. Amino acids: CASSQDFSNQPQHF.

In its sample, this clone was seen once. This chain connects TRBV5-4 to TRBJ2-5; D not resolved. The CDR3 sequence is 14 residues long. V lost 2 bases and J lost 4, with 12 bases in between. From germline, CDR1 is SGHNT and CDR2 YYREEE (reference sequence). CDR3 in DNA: TGTGCCAGCAGCTTTTGGCAGCCTTTAGAGACCCAGTACTTC. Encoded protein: CASSFWQPLETQYF.

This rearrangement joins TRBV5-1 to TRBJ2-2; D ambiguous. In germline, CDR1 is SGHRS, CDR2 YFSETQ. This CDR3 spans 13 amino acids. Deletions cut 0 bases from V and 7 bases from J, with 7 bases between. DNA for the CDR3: TGCGCCAGCAGCTTGGAAACAAACGGGGAGCTGTTTTTT. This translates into CASSLETNGELFF.

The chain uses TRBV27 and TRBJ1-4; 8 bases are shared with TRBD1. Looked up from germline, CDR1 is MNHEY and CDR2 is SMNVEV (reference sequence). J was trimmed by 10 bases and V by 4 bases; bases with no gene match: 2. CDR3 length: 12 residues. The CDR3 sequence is CASSSTGGKLFF. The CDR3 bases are TGTGCCAGCAGTTCAACAGGGGGAAAACTGTTTTTT.

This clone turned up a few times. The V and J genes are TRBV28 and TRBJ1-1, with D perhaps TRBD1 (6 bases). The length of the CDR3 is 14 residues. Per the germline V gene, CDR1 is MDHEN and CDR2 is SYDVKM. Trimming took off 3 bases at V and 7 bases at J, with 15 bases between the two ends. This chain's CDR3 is CASSFYGGRVEAFF. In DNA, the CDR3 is TGTGCCAGCAGTTTCTATGGGGGGCGGGTTGAAGCTTTCTTT.